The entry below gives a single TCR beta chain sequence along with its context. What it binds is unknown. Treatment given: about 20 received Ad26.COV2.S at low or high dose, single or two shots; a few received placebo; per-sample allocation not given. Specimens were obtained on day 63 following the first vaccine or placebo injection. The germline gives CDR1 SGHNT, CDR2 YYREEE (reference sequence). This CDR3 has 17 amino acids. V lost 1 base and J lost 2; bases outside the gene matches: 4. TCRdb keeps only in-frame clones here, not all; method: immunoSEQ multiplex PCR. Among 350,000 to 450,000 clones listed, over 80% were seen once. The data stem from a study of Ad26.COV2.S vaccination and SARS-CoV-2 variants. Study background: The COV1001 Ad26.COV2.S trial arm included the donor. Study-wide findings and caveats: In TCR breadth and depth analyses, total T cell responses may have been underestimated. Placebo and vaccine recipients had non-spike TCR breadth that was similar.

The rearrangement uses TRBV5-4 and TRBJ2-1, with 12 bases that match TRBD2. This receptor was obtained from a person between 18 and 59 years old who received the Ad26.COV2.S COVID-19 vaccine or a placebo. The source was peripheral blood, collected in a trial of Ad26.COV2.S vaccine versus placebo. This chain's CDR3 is CASSLLAGGPAYNEQFF. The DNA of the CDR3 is TGTGCCAGCAGCTTGCTAGCGGGGGGGCCGGCCTACAATGAGCAGTTCTTC.